This T cell receptor beta chain was sequenced during a study of shared clonotypes between healthy human individuals. Study results and limitations: When compared with the clonotypes that were shared by all four sorted-subset donors, the non-shared clonotypes turned out to have lower generation probabilities.

Naive CD8 cells were CD45RO-negative, positively selected for CCR7, excluding terminally differentiated effector memory CD45RA+ cells. Of note for this clone: What it binds is not known.

V gave up 5 bases and J gave up 0 bases; unmatched junction bases: 0. This CDR3 has 14 amino acids. Germline V gene sequence: CDR1 SGHAT, CDR2 FQNNGV. Assay execution proceeded at the deep level. TCRdb's copy holds only in-frame clones and misses some; the assay was immunoSEQ multiplex PCR. The table records around 2.1 million clones, about 93% of them present only once. The V call is TRBV11-2, the J call TRBJ2-1; 8 nucleotides agree with TRBD2. The sequencing sample was made of naive CD8+ T cells from PBMCs. This receptor was identified in a man aged 18 to 30 in good health. Some clones in this sample may be carry-over from other donors' samples. The DNA of the CDR3 is TGTGCCAGCAGCGGGACTAGCTCCTACAATGAGCAGTTCTTC. Translation gives CASSGTSSYNEQFF.